This T cell receptor (beta chain) originates from a study of post-analysis software for immune sequencing data. Across the study: Some patients lacked subtype; others had relapsing-remitting, secondary progressive or progressive-relapsing disease. Study-wide findings and caveats: Compared with controls, patients showed significantly lower normalized Chao1 diversity.

Details on this clonotype: Antigen specificity is unknown.

Presence of unique molecular identifiers characterized the TCR beta cDNA libraries. With roughly 0.95 to 11 million T cells as the source, roughly 0.5 million cDNA molecules resulted. One entry per CDR3 protein, called by TCRdb with MiXCR from the PCR reads. The repertoire holds hundreds of thousands of distinct CDR3 sequences, about 57% seen once, with roughly 4.4% in the top ten. The TCR sequence derives from a girl under 18 with multiple sclerosis. The sequencing sample was made of blood.

The CDR3 here is CSARELAGDLVGETQYF. The CDR3 coding sequence is TGCAGTGCTAGAGAACTAGCGGGGGACCTAGTGGGGGAGACCCAGTACTTC. This chain connects TRBV20-1 to TRBJ2-5; TRBD2 aligns across 11 bases. Germline lookup yields CDR1 DFQATT and CDR2 SNEGSKA (reference sequence). The CDR3 has 17 amino acids. Trimming cost V 0 bases and J 5 bases; bases outside gene matches: 11.